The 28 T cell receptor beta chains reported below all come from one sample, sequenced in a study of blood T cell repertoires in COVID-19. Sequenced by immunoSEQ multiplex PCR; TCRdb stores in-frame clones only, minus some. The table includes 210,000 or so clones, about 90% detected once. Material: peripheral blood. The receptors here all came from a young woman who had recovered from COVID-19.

CDR3 nucleotide sequence: TGTGCCAGCGACGCACCGGGACAGGGGAACACTGAAGCTTTCTTT. Its translation is CASDAPGQGNTEAFF. V is TRBV19 and J is TRBJ1-1; 9 positions match TRBD1. Germline CDR1 LNHDA, CDR2 SQIVND (reference sequence). J was trimmed by 1 base and V by 9 bases; bases with no gene match: 9. The CDR3 has 15 residues.

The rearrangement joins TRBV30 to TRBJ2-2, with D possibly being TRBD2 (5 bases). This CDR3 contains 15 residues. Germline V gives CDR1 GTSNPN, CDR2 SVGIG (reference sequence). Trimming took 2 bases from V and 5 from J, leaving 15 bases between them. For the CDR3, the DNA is TGTGCCTGGAGTTATATGGGAGTGGGGACCGGGGAGCTGTTTTTT. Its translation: CAWSYMGVGTGELFF.

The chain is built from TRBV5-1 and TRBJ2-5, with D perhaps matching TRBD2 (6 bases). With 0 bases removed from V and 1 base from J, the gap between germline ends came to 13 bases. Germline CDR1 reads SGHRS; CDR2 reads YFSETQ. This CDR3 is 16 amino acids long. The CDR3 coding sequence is TGCGCCAGCAGCTTGGCTGTGTTGGGAGGCCAAGAGACCCAGTACTTC. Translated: CASSLAVLGGQETQYF. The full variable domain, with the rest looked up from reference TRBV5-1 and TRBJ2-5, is KAGVTQTPRYLIKTRGQQVTLSCSPISGHRSVSWYQQTPGQGLQFLFEYFSETQRNKGNFPGRFSGRQFSNSRSEMNVSTLELGDSALYLCASSLAVLGGQETQYFGPGTRLLVL.

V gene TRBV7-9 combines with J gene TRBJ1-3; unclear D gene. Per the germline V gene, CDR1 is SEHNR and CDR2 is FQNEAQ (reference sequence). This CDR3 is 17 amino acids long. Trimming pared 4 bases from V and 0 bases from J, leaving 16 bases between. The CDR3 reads CASSSPRQLSSGNTIYF. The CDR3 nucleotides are TGTGCCAGCAGCTCCCCCCGACAACTGAGCTCTGGAAACACCATATATTTT. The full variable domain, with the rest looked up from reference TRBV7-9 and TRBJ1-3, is DTGVSQNPRHKITKRGQNVTFRCDPISEHNRLYWYRQTLGQGPEFLTYFQNEAQLEKSRLLSDRFSAERPKGSFSTLEIQRTEQGDSAMYLCASSSPRQLSSGNTIYFGEGSWLTVV.

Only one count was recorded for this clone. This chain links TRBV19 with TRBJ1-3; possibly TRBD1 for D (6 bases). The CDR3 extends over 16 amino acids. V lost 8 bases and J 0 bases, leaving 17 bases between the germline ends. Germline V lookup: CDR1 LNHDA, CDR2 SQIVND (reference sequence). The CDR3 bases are TGTGCCAGTTGGGACATCCGGGGGGCCTCTGGAAACACCATATATTTT. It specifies CASWDIRGASGNTIYF. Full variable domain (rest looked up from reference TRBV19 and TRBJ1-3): DGGITQSPKYLFRKEGQNVTLSCEQNLNHDAMYWYRQDPGQGLRLIYYSQIVNDFQKGDIAEGYSVSREKKESFPLTVTSAQKNPTAFYLCASWDIRGASGNTIYFGEGSWLTVV.

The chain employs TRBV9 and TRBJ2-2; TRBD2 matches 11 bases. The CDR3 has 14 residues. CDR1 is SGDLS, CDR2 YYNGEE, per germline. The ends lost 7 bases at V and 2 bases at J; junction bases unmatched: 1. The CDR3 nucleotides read TGTGCCAGCGGACTAGCGGGCAACACCGGGGAGCTGTTTTTT. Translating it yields CASGLAGNTGELFF.

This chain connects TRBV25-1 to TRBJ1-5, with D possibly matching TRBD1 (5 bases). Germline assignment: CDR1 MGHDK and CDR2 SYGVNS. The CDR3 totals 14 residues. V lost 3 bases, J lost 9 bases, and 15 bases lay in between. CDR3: CASSDPTAWSPQHF. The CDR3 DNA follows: TGTGCCAGCAGTGATCCGACAGCGTGGTCGCCCCAGCATTTT. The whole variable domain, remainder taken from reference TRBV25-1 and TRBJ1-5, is EADIYQTPRYLVIGTGKKITLECSQTMGHDKMYWYQQDPGMELHLIHYSYGVNSTEKGDLSSESTVSRIRTEHFPLTLESARPSHTSQYLCASSDPTAWSPQHFGDGTRLSIL.

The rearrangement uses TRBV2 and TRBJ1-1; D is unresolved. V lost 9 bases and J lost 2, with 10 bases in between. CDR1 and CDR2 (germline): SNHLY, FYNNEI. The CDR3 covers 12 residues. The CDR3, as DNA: TGTGCCAGTACCACAGTAAACACTGAAGCTTTCTTT. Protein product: CASTTVNTEAFF.

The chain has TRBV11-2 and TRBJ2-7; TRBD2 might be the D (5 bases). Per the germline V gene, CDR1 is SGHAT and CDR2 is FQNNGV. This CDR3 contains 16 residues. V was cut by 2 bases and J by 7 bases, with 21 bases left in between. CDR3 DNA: TGTGCCAGCAGCTTATTAGACACGGGGTCGGTTACGGAGCAGTACTTC. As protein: CASSLLDTGSVTEQYF.

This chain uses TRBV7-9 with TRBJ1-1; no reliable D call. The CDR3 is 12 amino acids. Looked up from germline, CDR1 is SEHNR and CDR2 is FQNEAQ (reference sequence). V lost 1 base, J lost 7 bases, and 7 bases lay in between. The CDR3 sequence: CASSLGSVEAFF. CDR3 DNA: TGTGCCAGCAGCTTAGGTTCCGTTGAAGCTTTCTTT.

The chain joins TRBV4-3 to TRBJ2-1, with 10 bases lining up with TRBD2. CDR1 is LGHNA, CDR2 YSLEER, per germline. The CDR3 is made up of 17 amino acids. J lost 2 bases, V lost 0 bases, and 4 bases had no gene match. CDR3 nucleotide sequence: TGCGCCAGCAGCCAAGATCATAGCGGGAGGCCCTACAATGAGCAGTTCTTC. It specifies CASSQDHSGRPYNEQFF.

As DNA, the CDR3 is TGTGCCAGCCAATTCGACAGGGGGTATGGCTACACCTTC. This gives the protein CASQFDRGYGYTF. The V gene is TRBV13, the J gene TRBJ1-2; 9 nucleotides line up with TRBD1. The trim removed 8 bases at V and 5 bases at J, leaving 6 bases unmatched. This CDR3 contains 13 residues. Germline values: CDR1 PRHDT, CDR2 FYEKMQ (reference sequence).

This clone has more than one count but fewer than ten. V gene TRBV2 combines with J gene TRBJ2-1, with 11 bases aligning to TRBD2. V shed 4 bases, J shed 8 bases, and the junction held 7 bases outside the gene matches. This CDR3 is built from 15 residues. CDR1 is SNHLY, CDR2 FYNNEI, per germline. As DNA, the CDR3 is TGTGCCAGCAGTGCGGGGACTAGCGGAGGGGATGAGCAGTTCTTC. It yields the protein CASSAGTSGGDEQFF.

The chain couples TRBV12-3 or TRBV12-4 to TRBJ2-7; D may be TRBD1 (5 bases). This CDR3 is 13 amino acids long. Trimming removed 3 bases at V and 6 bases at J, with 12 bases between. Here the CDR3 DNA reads TGTGCCAGCAGTTTGGGCCAGGGTCGCGAGCAGTACTTC. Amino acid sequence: CASSLGQGREQYF.

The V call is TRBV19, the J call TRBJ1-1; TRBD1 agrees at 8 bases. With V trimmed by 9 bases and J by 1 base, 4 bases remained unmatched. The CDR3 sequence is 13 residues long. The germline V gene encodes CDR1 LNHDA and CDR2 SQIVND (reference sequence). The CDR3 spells CASRTGSNTEAFF. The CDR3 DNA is TGTGCCAGCCGGACAGGGTCGAACACTGAAGCTTTCTTT.

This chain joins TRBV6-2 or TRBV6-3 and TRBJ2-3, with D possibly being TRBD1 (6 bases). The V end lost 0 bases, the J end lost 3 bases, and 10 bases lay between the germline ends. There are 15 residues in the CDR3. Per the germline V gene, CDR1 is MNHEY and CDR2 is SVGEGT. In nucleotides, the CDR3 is TGTGCCAGCAGTTACTCGCCCGACAGGACAGATACGCAGTATTTT. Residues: CASSYSPDRTDTQYF.

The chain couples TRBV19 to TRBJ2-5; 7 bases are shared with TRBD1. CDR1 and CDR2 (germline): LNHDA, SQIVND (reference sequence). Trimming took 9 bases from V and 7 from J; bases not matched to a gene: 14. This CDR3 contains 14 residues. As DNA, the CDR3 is TGTGCCAGCAAGACAGGGCAAGGATACGGGACCCAGTACTTC. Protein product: CASKTGQGYGTQYF.

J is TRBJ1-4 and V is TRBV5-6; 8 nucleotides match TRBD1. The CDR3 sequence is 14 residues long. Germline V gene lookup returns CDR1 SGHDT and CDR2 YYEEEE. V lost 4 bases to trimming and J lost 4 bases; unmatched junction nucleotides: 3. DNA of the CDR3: TGTGCCAGCAGCGTGGGACAGGATAATGAAAAACTGTTTTTT. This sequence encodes CASSVGQDNEKLFF.

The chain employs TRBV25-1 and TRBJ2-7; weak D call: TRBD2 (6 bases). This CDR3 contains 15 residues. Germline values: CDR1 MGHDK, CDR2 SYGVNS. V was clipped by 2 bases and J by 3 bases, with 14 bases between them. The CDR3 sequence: CASSENTDGSYEQYF. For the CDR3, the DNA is TGTGCCAGCAGTGAAAATACTGACGGGAGCTACGAGCAGTACTTC.

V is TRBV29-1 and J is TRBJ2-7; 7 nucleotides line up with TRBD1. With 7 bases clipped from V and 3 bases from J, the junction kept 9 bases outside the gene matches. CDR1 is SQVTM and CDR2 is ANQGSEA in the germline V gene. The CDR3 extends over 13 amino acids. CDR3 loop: CSAIRDSSYEQYF. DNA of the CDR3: TGCAGCGCTATCCGGGACAGCAGCTACGAGCAGTACTTC.

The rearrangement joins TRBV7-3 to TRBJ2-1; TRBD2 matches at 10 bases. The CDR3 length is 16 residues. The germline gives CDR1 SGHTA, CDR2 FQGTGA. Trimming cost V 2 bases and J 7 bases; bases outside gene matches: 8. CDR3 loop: CASSLGPGLAPNEQFF. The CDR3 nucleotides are TGTGCCAGCAGCTTAGGCCCGGGACTAGCGCCTAATGAGCAGTTCTTC. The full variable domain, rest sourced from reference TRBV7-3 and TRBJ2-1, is GAGVSQTPSNKVTEKGKYVELRCDPISGHTALYWYRQSLGQGPEFLIYFQGTGAADDSGLPNDRFFAVRPEGSVSTLKIQRTERGDSAVYLCASSLGPGLAPNEQFFGPGTRLTVL.

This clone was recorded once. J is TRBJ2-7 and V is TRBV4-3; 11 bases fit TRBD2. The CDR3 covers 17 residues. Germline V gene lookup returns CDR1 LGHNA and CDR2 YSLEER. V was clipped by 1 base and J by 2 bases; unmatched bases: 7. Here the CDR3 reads CASSQASGRNTTYEQYF. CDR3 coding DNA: TGCGCCAGCAGCCAAGCTAGCGGGAGGAATACTACCTACGAGCAGTACTTC.

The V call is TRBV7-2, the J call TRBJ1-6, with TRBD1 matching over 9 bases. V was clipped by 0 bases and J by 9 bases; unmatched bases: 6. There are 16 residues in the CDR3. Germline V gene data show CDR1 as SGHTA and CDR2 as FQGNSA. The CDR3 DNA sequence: TGTGCCAGCAGCTTAGCCCTGGACAGGGGAGCTTCACCCCTCCACTTT. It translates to CASSLALDRGASPLHF.

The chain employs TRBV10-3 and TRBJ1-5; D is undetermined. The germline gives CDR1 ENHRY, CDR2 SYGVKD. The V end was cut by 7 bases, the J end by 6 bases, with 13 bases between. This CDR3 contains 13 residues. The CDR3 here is CAINGEPSQPQHF. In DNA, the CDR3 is TGTGCCATCAACGGGGAGCCCTCTCAGCCCCAGCATTTT.

CDR3 region: CASSQDPEGTDTQYF. CDR3 sequence (DNA): TGTGCCAGCAGCCAAGATCCGGAGGGCACAGATACGCAGTATTTT. This sequence joins TRBV4-2 and TRBJ2-3; a weak D match, TRBD2 (5 bases). The CDR3 is 15 residues long. V gave up 0 bases and J gave up 1 base, with 8 bases separating them. From germline, CDR1 is LGHNA and CDR2 YNFKEQ.

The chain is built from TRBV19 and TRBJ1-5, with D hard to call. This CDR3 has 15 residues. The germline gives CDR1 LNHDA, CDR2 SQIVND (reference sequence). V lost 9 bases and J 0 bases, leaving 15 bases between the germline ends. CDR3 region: CASSQRRNSNQPQHF. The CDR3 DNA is TGTGCCAGCTCCCAACGGAGAAATAGCAATCAGCCCCAGCATTTT.

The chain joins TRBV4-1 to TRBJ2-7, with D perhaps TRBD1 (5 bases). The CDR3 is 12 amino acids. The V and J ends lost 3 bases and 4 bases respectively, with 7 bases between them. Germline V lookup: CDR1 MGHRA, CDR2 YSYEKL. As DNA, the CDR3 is TGCGCCAGCAGCCATCCAGGGTACGAGCAGTACTTC. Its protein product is CASSHPGYEQYF.

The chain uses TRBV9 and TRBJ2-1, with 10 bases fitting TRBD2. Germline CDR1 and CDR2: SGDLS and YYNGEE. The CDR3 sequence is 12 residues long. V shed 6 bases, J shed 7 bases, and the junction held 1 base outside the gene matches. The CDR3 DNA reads TGTGCCAGCACAGCGGGAGGGAATGAGCAGTTCTTC. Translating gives CASTAGGNEQFF. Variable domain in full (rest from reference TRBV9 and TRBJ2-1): DSGVTQTPKHLITATGQRVTLRCSPRSGDLSVYWYQQSLDQGLQFLIQYYNGEERAKGNILERFSAQQFPDLHSELNLSSLELGDSALYFCASTAGGNEQFFGPGTRLTVL.